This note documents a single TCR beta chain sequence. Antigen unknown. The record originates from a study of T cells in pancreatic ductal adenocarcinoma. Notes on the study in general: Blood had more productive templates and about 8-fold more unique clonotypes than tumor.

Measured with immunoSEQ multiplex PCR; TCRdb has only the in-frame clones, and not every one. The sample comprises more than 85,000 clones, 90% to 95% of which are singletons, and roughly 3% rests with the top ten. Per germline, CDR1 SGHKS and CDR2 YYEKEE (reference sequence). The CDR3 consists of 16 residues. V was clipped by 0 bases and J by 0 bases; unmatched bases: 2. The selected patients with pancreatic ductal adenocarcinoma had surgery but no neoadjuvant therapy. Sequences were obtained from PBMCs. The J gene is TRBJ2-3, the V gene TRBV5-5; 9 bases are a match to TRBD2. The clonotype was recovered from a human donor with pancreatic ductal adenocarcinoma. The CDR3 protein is CASSLGLAVSTDTQYF. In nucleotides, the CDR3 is TGTGCCAGCAGCTTGGGACTAGCGGTCAGCACAGATACGCAGTATTTT.